Following are 21 T cell receptor beta chains from one sample sequenced in a study of cytomegalovirus exposure and HLA in healthy donors. Researchers ran the PCR with 60 Vbeta and 13 Jbeta primers. Here immunoSEQ multiplex PCR was the method, and the copy in TCRdb shows in-frame clones only, minus some. The sample lists around 84,000 clones; less than 80% were seen once. The sequencing input was PBMCs. The source is a human donor in good health.

The chain combines TRBV29-1 with TRBJ2-3; D gene ambiguous. Germline CDR1 reads SQVTM; CDR2 reads ANQGSEA. V gave up 4 bases and J gave up 5 bases, with 7 bases separating them. This CDR3 spans 11 amino acids. The CDR3 DNA reads as TGCAGCGTTGGATCCAGAGATACGCAGTATTTT. Translation gives CSVGSRDTQYF.

The chain recombines TRBV15 with TRBJ2-5, with TRBD2 matching 9 bases. V lost 8 bases, J lost 4 bases, and 11 bases stayed unmatched. Germline V gene sequence: CDR1 LNHNV, CDR2 YYDKDF (reference sequence). CDR3 length: 15 residues. In nucleotides, the CDR3 is TGTGCCACCTCACCTAGACTAGCGGCGGGAGAGACCCAGTACTTC. Translation gives CATSPRLAAGETQYF. The whole variable domain, filled in from reference TRBV15 and TRBJ2-5, reads DAMVIQNPRYQVTQFGKPVTLSCSQTLNHNVMYWYQQKSSQAPKLLFHYYDKDFNNEADTPDNFQSRRPNTSFCFLDIRSPGLGDTAMYLCATSPRLAAGETQYFGPGTRLLVL.

The DNA of the CDR3 is TGTGCCAGCTCGCAGGGACTAGGGCGGGAGACCCAGTACTTC. Its protein product is CASSQGLGRETQYF. The V and J genes are TRBV18 and TRBJ2-5; 8 nucleotides line up with TRBD2. Germline lookup yields CDR1 KGHSH and CDR2 LQKENI. CDR3 size: 14 residues. V shed 6 bases and J 5 bases; nucleotides not matched to a gene: 8.

The count of this clone is one. The CDR3 bases are TGTGCCAGCAGTTCTCAGGGGGCAGGCAGCAATCAGCCCCAGCATTTT. Protein sequence: CASSSQGAGSNQPQHF. This chain uses TRBV6-5 with TRBJ1-5; 8 bases fit TRBD1. Trimming took 4 bases from V and 1 from J; bases not matched to a gene: 6. This CDR3 contains 16 residues. The germline V gene encodes CDR1 MNHEY and CDR2 SVGAGI.

J is TRBJ1-3 and V is TRBV2; D gene uncertain. The CDR3 has 15 amino acids. Germline V gene sequence: CDR1 SNHLY, CDR2 FYNNEI. The germline V and J ends were trimmed by 1 base and 0 bases, with 7 bases remaining between them. The CDR3 region has the DNA TGTGCCAGCAGTGAAGGACTGAACTCTGGAAACACCATATATTTT. This sequence encodes CASSEGLNSGNTIYF.

This clone was counted a single time. V is TRBV9 and J is TRBJ2-5, with TRBD1 matching over 8 bases. The ends lost 0 bases at V and 5 bases at J; junction bases unmatched: 6. This CDR3 is 15 amino acids long. Germline V gene data show CDR1 as SGDLS and CDR2 as YYNGEE. The CDR3 spells CASSVADRGEETQYF. CDR3 sequence (DNA): TGTGCCAGCAGCGTAGCCGACAGGGGAGAGGAGACCCAGTACTTC.

The chain carries TRBV7-9 and TRBJ1-2, with D tentatively TRBD1 (5 bases). Trimming cost V 3 bases and J 10 bases, with 18 bases left between them. The CDR3 has 14 residues. From germline, CDR1 is SEHNR and CDR2 FQNEAQ (reference sequence). DNA of the CDR3: TGTGCCAGCAGCTTGGGGGGGGACGGCTCGATCTACACCTTC. Protein product: CASSLGGDGSIYTF.

Here the CDR3 DNA reads TGTGCCAGCGGGCAGCTTAGCTCTGGGGCCAACGTCCTGACTTTC. This gives the protein CASGQLSSGANVLTF. The chain carries TRBV6-5 and TRBJ2-6, with no clear D. The CDR3 runs 15 residues. Germline CDR1 MNHEY, CDR2 SVGAGI. The ends were cut back, 8 bases at V and 0 bases at J, with 11 bases in the middle.

This clone has more than one count but fewer than ten. The chain carries TRBV7-9 and TRBJ1-4; 7 bases are shared with TRBD1. Germline V lookup: CDR1 SEHNR, CDR2 FQNEAQ (reference sequence). The J segment lost 5 bases and the V segment lost 10 bases, leaving 7 bases of the junction unmatched. The CDR3 runs 13 residues. The CDR3 DNA reads as TGTGCCATCCCCGGACAGGCAAATGAAAAACTGTTTTTT. Translating gives CAIPGQANEKLFF.

The chain joins TRBV12-5 to TRBJ1-1, with TRBD1 identical over 7 bases. Germline V lookup: CDR1 LGHNT, CDR2 FRNRAP. V lost 0 bases to trimming and J lost 6 bases; unmatched junction nucleotides: 7. CDR3 length: 15 residues. In nucleotides, the CDR3 is TGTGCTAGTGGTTTGGTAGGTGACAGGGCCCCTGAAGCTTTCTTT. It encodes CASGLVGDRAPEAFF.

In its sample, this clone was seen a few times. The CDR3 DNA reads TGTGCCAGCAGTTACTCATTAAACAGGGGGCCTGAGCAGTTCTTC. It yields the protein CASSYSLNRGPEQFF. V and J are TRBV6-5 and TRBJ2-1, with 9 bases matching TRBD1. Germline loops: CDR1 MNHEY, CDR2 SVGAGI. With V trimmed by 0 bases and J by 9 bases, 6 bases remained unmatched. This CDR3 has 15 amino acids.

V and J are TRBV6-5 and TRBJ2-7; D perhaps matches TRBD2 (5 bases). V was clipped by 6 bases and J by 3 bases, with 15 bases between them. The CDR3 length is 14 residues. Germline CDR1 and CDR2: MNHEY and SVGAGI. The CDR3 region is CASSRGAQSYEQYF. DNA of the CDR3: TGTGCCAGCAGCCGGGGAGCTCAAAGCTACGAGCAGTACTTC.

This clone has at least ten counts. The CDR3 is CASSDIAGGTDTQYF. The CDR3 DNA is TGTGCCAGCAGTGACATAGCGGGGGGCACAGATACGCAGTATTTT. This chain connects TRBV6-4 to TRBJ2-3; 9 bases are a match to TRBD2. Losses at the gene ends were 2 bases for V and 1 base for J; bases not matched to a gene: 1. The CDR3 spans 15 residues. CDR1 and CDR2 from the germline V gene are MRHNA and SNTAGT.

The chain is built from TRBV18 and TRBJ1-4; 9 nucleotides align to TRBD1. This CDR3 contains 15 residues. Losses at the gene ends were 3 bases for V and 5 bases for J; bases not matched to a gene: 4. CDR1 and CDR2 (germline): KGHSH, LQKENI. CDR3: CASSPRQGGNEKLFF. CDR3 sequence (DNA): TGTGCCAGCTCACCCCGACAGGGGGGGAATGAAAAACTGTTTTTT. Drawing the rest from reference TRBV18 and TRBJ1-4, the complete variable domain is NAGVMQNPRHLVRRRGQEARLRCSPMKGHSHVYWYRQLPEEGLKFMVYLQKENIIDESGMPKERFSAEFPKEGPSILRIQQVVRGDSAAYFCASSPRQGGNEKLFFGSGTQLSVL.

This CDR3 is CASSLHDSGNTIYF. For the CDR3, the DNA is TGTGCCAGCAGCTTACACGACAGTGGAAACACCATATATTTT. The rearrangement joins TRBV7-9 to TRBJ1-3; D is possibly TRBD1 (5 bases). The CDR3 totals 14 residues. Trimming took 2 bases from V and 3 from J, leaving 8 bases between them. CDR1 and CDR2 from the germline V gene are SEHNR and FQNEAQ (reference sequence).

The chain combines TRBV11-2 with TRBJ2-7, with D maybe TRBD2 (6 bases). There are 13 residues in the CDR3. CDR1 and CDR2 (germline): SGHAT, FQNNGV. The V end was cut by 5 bases, the J end by 1 base, with 9 bases between. The CDR3 DNA sequence: TGTGCCAGCAGCGCGGGACCATCCTACGAGCAGTACTTC. It encodes CASSAGPSYEQYF.

V and J are TRBV11-2 and TRBJ2-7, with D perhaps matching TRBD2 (5 bases). Trimming left V 1 base short and J 3 bases short, with 7 bases between. Germline V lookup: CDR1 SGHAT, CDR2 FQNNGV. This CDR3 has 13 residues. Here the CDR3 DNA reads TGTGCCAGCAGCTTAGGAGGGAACTACGAGCAGTACTTC. This sequence encodes CASSLGGNYEQYF.

The V and J genes are TRBV19 and TRBJ2-3, with unresolved D. This CDR3 is 15 amino acids long. Germline V CDR1 and CDR2: LNHDA, SQIVND (reference sequence). Trimming cost V 3 bases and J 0 bases, with 10 bases left between them. The CDR3 DNA follows: TGTGCCAGTAGTATCAGTCCCTCTAGCACAGATACGCAGTATTTT. Its translation: CASSISPSSTDTQYF.

This clone was seen more than once but under ten times. The V call is TRBV6-5, the J call TRBJ2-3; a possible D gene is TRBD2 (6 bases). Germline V gives CDR1 MNHEY, CDR2 SVGAGI. Trimming cost V 6 bases and J 3 bases, with 16 bases left between them. The CDR3 is 15 residues long. CDR3: CASRSTSLKTDTQYF. The CDR3 DNA reads as TGTGCCAGCAGAAGTACTAGCCTCAAAACAGATACGCAGTATTTT.

In this sample, this clone turned up once. The chain carries TRBV5-8 and TRBJ2-7; 11 positions match TRBD1. The V gene end was trimmed by 0 bases and the J gene end by 0 bases; junction bases not matched to a gene: 2. CDR1 and CDR2 (germline): SGHTS, YDEGEE. The length of the CDR3 is 16 residues. For the CDR3, the DNA is TGTGCCAGCAGCTTGGCCGGGACAGGGGGCTCCTACGAGCAGTACTTC. Protein sequence: CASSLAGTGGSYEQYF.

This clone has a single count. The CDR3 DNA reads as TGTGCCAGCAGCACCAGCGGCCTAGCGGGGGGGTCCCGCACCGGGGAGCTGTTTTTT. Amino acids: CASSTSGLAGGSRTGELFF. J is TRBJ2-2 and V is TRBV7-8; 12 nucleotides line up with TRBD2. The V gene end was trimmed by 5 bases and the J gene end by 4 bases; junction bases not matched to a gene: 14. Germline lookup yields CDR1 SGHVS and CDR2 FQNEAQ. This CDR3 spans 19 amino acids.